The sequence of this T cell receptor beta chain was determined in a study of tumor-infiltrating lymphocytes in localized non-small cell lung cancer. At the level of the study: Each patient gave resected tumor and non-adjacent uninvolved lung tissue. Study-level findings and limits: No T-cell fraction difference was seen between IM1 and IM2 tumors. Available tissue quantity limited TCR sequencing to a patient subset.

The data were produced by immunoSEQ multiplex PCR, yet TCRdb's version contains in-frame clones alone and is incomplete. The sample carries around 12,000 clones, approximately 85% recorded once. Comments on this clone: Its antigen is unidentified.

The V segment lost 0 bases and the J segment 2 bases; nucleotides outside the gene matches: 7. Germline values: CDR1 GTSNPN, CDR2 SVGIG (reference sequence). The CDR3 extends over 16 amino acids. The chain recombines TRBV30 with TRBJ1-3, with 7 bases aligning to TRBD1. The source is a human donor with non-small cell lung cancer. The sample was uninvolved lung tissue not adjacent to the tumor. The CDR3 region has the DNA TGTGCCTGGAGTGTAGGTTCCGGGACAGCTGGAAACACCATATATTTT. Protein product: CAWSVGSGTAGNTIYF.